The entry below describes one T cell receptor beta chain. Its antigen is unknown. The CDR3 loop spans 15 amino acids. CDR1 is SQVTM and CDR2 is ANQGSEA in the germline V gene. This sample is drawn from a study of cytomegalovirus exposure and HLA in healthy donors. Overall study: As released early, the data held 80 million to 90 million unique TCRs from HLA-typed donors.

Study-level findings and limits: Reports indicate that TCR beta sequences accurately predicted the HLA-A and HLA-B alleles of most subjects. The majority of TCR sequences were rare, yet some public TCRs appeared in many donors. Cytomegalovirus-associated TCR beta chains were listed, numbering around 150.

13 Jbeta primers and 60 Vbeta primers were used for the PCR. TCRdb's table, derived via immunoSEQ multiplex PCR, lists solely in-frame clones and lacks some. The sample has about 140,000 clones; around three quarters are singletons. The TCR was taken from a male donor in good health and CMV-seronegative. The chain has TRBV29-1 and TRBJ1-3, with 12 bases identical to TRBD1. Sequencing input: PBMCs. This CDR3 reads CTQGGDRGRGNTIYF. For the CDR3, the DNA is TGCACCCAAGGAGGGGACAGGGGGCGCGGAAACACCATATATTTT. Combining the CDR3 with reference TRBV29-1 and TRBJ1-3 gives the whole variable domain SAVISQKPSRDICQRGTSLTIQCQVDSQVTMMFWYRQQPGQSLTLIATANQGSEATYESGFVIDKFPISRPNLTFSTLTVSNMSPEDSSIYLCTQGGDRGRGNTIYFGEGSWLTVV.